A single sample is the source of the 27 T cell receptor beta chains below, sequenced in a study of naive and memory T cell subsets. The SP2 primer and nested alpha and beta constant region primers amplified ligated cDNA in four rounds. TCRdb itself ran the 5' RACE reads through MiXCR, one entry per CDR3 protein. The sample consists of 55,000 to 70,000 distinct CDR3 sequences, 5.5% to 8.5% of them appearing once. An oligonucleotide containing a UMI was ligated to the 3' end of TCR cDNA. The receptors derive from a male donor in good health.

The chain employs TRBV7-2 and TRBJ2-7; 9 bases agree with TRBD1. J was trimmed by 6 bases and V by 5 bases; bases with no gene match: 5. Germline CDR1 reads SGHTA; CDR2 reads FQGNSA. The CDR3 runs 13 residues. CDR3 region: CASSPGTGFEQYF. The CDR3 nucleotides are TGTGCCAGCAGCCCAGGGACAGGGTTCGAGCAGTACTTC.

This clonotype came up many times. This chain uses TRBV5-1 with TRBJ2-1, with 11 bases matching TRBD2. Germline CDR1 is SGHRS and CDR2 is YFSETQ. J gave up 8 bases and V 5 bases, and 9 bases lay outside the gene matches. The CDR3 runs to 15 residues. CDR3 bases: TGCGCCAGCAGTTATGAACTAGCGGGGGTCTATGAGCAGTTCTTC. This encodes CASSYELAGVYEQFF.

This clonotype showed up just a few times. This chain joins TRBV19 and TRBJ2-3, with D perhaps matching TRBD1 (5 bases). Germline V gives CDR1 LNHDA, CDR2 SQIVND (reference sequence). This CDR3 spans 14 amino acids. V was cut by 2 bases and J by 4 bases, with 10 bases left in between. CDR3: CASSIPDMADTQYF. CDR3 nucleotide sequence: TGTGCCAGTAGTATACCGGACATGGCAGATACGCAGTATTTT. The whole variable domain, filled in from reference TRBV19 and TRBJ2-3, reads DGGITQSPKYLFRKEGQNVTLSCEQNLNHDAMYWYRQDPGQGLRLIYYSQIVNDFQKGDIAEGYSVSREKKESFPLTVTSAQKNPTAFYLCASSIPDMADTQYFGPGTRLTVL.

This clonotype is categorized as medium-sized. The genes are TRBV29-1 and TRBJ2-1, with D perhaps matching TRBD1 (6 bases). Germline assignment: CDR1 SQVTM and CDR2 ANQGSEA. The CDR3 length is 12 residues. The ends were cut back, 5 bases at V and 5 bases at J, with 10 bases in the middle. The CDR3 loop reads CSVLTGNNEQFF. The CDR3 bases are TGCAGCGTTTTGACAGGAAACAATGAGCAGTTCTTC.

This clonotype turned up a few times. This rearrangement joins TRBV6-6 to TRBJ1-1; 9 nucleotides align to TRBD1. The CDR3 totals 15 residues. V dropped 6 bases and J dropped 4; count of bases not matched to a gene: 9. Per germline, CDR1 MNHNY and CDR2 SVGAGI (reference sequence). The CDR3 DNA sequence: TGTGCCAGCAGACTTACAGGGGGCGGCGTCACTGAAGCTTTCTTT. It specifies CASRLTGGGVTEAFF.

The sample holds many counts of this clonotype. The CDR3 DNA reads TGTGCCAGCAGCCCCGGCGGGAGAAGCACAGATACGCAGTATTTT. Translating it yields CASSPGGRSTDTQYF. This chain connects TRBV7-9 to TRBJ2-3, with 7 bases that match TRBD2. The ends lost 5 bases at V and 0 bases at J; junction bases unmatched: 5. Germline lookup yields CDR1 SEHNR and CDR2 FQNEAQ (reference sequence). The CDR3 is 15 residues long.

This chain connects TRBV6-5 to TRBJ2-1; TRBD1 agrees at 7 bases. The CDR3 totals 15 residues. The germline V gene has CDR1 MNHEY and CDR2 SVGAGI. The V gene end was trimmed by 5 bases and the J gene end by 1 base; junction bases not matched to a gene: 5. CDR3 sequence: CASSITGASYNEQFF. The CDR3, as DNA: TGTGCCAGCAGTATCACAGGGGCTTCCTACAATGAGCAGTTCTTC.

This clonotype was seen ten or more times. This rearrangement joins TRBV6-5 to TRBJ1-5; TRBD1 aligns across 8 bases. V was pared by 7 bases and J by 7 bases, with 9 bases of the junction left unmatched. The CDR3 is 14 residues long. Germline CDR1 MNHEY, CDR2 SVGAGI. This CDR3 is CASKEQGGGQPQHF. The CDR3 nucleotides read TGTGCCAGCAAAGAACAGGGGGGGGGGCAGCCCCAGCATTTT.

Ten or more counts support this clonotype. V and J are TRBV27 and TRBJ2-3, with 11 bases fitting TRBD2. The ends lost 5 bases at V and 0 bases at J; junction bases unmatched: 4. This CDR3 has 16 residues. Germline assignment: CDR1 MNHEY and CDR2 SMNVEV (reference sequence). This CDR3 is CASSHRTSGSTDTQYF. CDR3 in DNA: TGTGCCAGCAGTCACCGGACTAGCGGGAGCACAGATACGCAGTATTTT.

The rearrangement uses TRBV5-1 and TRBJ2-3, with 7 bases matching TRBD2. V shed 1 base and J 4 bases; nucleotides not matched to a gene: 6. Germline V gene sequence: CDR1 SGHRS, CDR2 YFSETQ. This CDR3 has 15 residues. The CDR3 here is CASSLLGAGADTQYF. The CDR3 nucleotides read TGCGCCAGCAGCTTGCTCGGGGCGGGAGCAGATACGCAGTATTTT.

About this clonotype itself: A clone one base away is much larger, so this may be a read error. The V gene is TRBV6-6, the J gene TRBJ2-3; D is ambiguous. The germline gives CDR1 MNHNY, CDR2 SVGAGI (reference sequence). Trimming took 5 bases from V and 0 from J, leaving 18 bases between them. The CDR3 totals 17 residues. This CDR3 reads CASSPQYIITSTDTQYF. The CDR3 DNA reads TGTGCCAGCAGTCCTCAATACATCATTACTAGCACAGATACGCAGTATTTT.

At least ten counts were recorded for this clonotype. The rearrangement links TRBV15 to TRBJ2-3; TRBD2 aligns across 9 bases. With 6 bases clipped from V and 3 bases from J, the junction kept 7 bases outside the gene matches. This CDR3 comprises 15 residues. Germline V gene sequence: CDR1 LNHNV, CDR2 YYDKDF (reference sequence). The CDR3 here is CATSGSGSFTDTQYF. In nucleotides, the CDR3 is TGTGCCACCAGTGGTAGCGGGAGTTTTACAGATACGCAGTATTTT.

In this sample, this clonotype turned up a few times. This sequence joins TRBV29-1 and TRBJ2-3, with 8 bases that match TRBD2. The germline V gene has CDR1 SQVTM and CDR2 ANQGSEA. J lost 6 bases, V lost 6 bases, and 8 bases had no gene match. The length of the CDR3 is 13 residues. The CDR3 DNA reads TGCAGCGTGAGGGCGGGAGGCTGGGATACGCAGTATTTT. Translation gives CSVRAGGWDTQYF.

This clonotype was found many times. The chain joins TRBV2 to TRBJ2-3; D not resolved. The CDR3 sequence is 11 residues long. V lost 8 bases, J lost 2 bases, and 5 bases lay in between. CDR1 is SNHLY, CDR2 FYNNEI, per germline. CDR3 residues: CASGVTDTQYF. The CDR3, as DNA: TGTGCCAGCGGGGTCACAGATACGCAGTATTTT.

Many counts were recorded for this clonotype. Here the CDR3 reads CAIRDPGHQETQYF. CDR3 bases: TGTGCCATCAGGGACCCGGGACACCAAGAGACCCAGTACTTC. This rearrangement joins TRBV10-3 to TRBJ2-5; D is perhaps TRBD1 or TRBD2 (5 bases each). Trimming pared 6 bases from V and 0 bases from J, leaving 11 bases between. In germline, CDR1 is ENHRY, CDR2 SYGVKD. The CDR3 is 14 residues long.

This clonotype was found a few times. J is TRBJ2-1 and V is TRBV29-1; tentative D call: TRBD2 (6 bases). The germline V and J ends were trimmed by 7 bases and 6 bases, with 22 bases remaining between them. This CDR3 spans 15 amino acids. Germline loops: CDR1 SQVTM, CDR2 ANQGSEA. The CDR3 region is CSAPWRGVGGNEQFF. The CDR3 DNA sequence: TGCAGCGCCCCTTGGCGTGGGGTCGGGGGCAATGAGCAGTTCTTC.

This clonotype was seen a few times. This chain links TRBV30 with TRBJ2-6, with D perhaps matching TRBD1 (6 bases). CDR1 and CDR2 (germline): GTSNPN, SVGIG (reference sequence). The V end was cut by 4 bases, the J end by 9 bases, with 19 bases between. The CDR3 length is 15 residues. CDR3 sequence (DNA): TGTGCCTGGACCCCCCTGACAGGTTTCAACAACGTCCTGACTTTC. Amino acid sequence: CAWTPLTGFNNVLTF.

This clonotype was counted many times. The gene calls are TRBV29-1 and TRBJ2-2; D unresolved. The CDR3 is made up of 12 amino acids. V lost 3 bases and J lost 5, with 7 bases in between. Germline CDR1 SQVTM, CDR2 ANQGSEA. CDR3 amino acids: CSVELGTGELFF. The CDR3, as DNA: TGCAGCGTTGAGTTGGGGACCGGGGAGCTGTTTTTT.

The chain uses TRBV20-1 and TRBJ1-5; 9 positions match TRBD1. Losses at the gene ends were 4 bases for V and 5 bases for J; bases not matched to a gene: 6. CDR3 size: 14 residues. The germline CDR1 and CDR2 sequences are DFQATT and SNEGSKA (reference sequence). CDR3 protein: CSATQGADDQPQHF. In DNA form, the CDR3 reads TGCAGTGCTACACAGGGGGCGGATGATCAGCCCCAGCATTTT.

This clonotype was observed a handful of times. The rearrangement links TRBV30 to TRBJ2-4; unclear D gene. The CDR3 covers 12 residues. In germline, CDR1 is GTSNPN, CDR2 SVGIG (reference sequence). V shed 4 bases and J shed 6 bases, with 10 bases lying between them. CDR3 coding DNA: TGTGCCTGGACCGGACGATTAAACATTCAGTACTTC. Translating it yields CAWTGRLNIQYF. The variable domain in full, with the rest retrieved from reference TRBV30 and TRBJ2-4, is SQTIHQWPATLVQPVGSPLSLECTVEGTSNPNLYWYRQAAGRGLQLLFYSVGIGQISSEVPQNLSASRPQDRQFILSSKKLLLSDSGFYLCAWTGRLNIQYFGAGTRLSVL.

The chain couples TRBV2 to TRBJ1-2; 8 nucleotides agree with TRBD1. J gave up 6 bases and V 4 bases, and 13 bases lay outside the gene matches. The V gene's germline CDR1 is SNHLY and CDR2 FYNNEI. This CDR3 is built from 16 residues. DNA for the CDR3: TGTGCCAGCAGTGTAATGGGTTACGCAGGGGGCCATGGCTACACCTTC. Amino acids: CASSVMGYAGGHGYTF. The whole variable domain, filled in from reference TRBV2 and TRBJ1-2, reads EPEVTQTPSHQVTQMGQEVILRCVPISNHLYFYWYRQILGQKVEFLVSFYNNEISEKSEIFDDQFSVERPDGSNFTLKIRSTKLEDSAMYFCASSVMGYAGGHGYTFGSGTRLTVV.

This clonotype was seen many times. The chain joins TRBV6-5 to TRBJ1-3; TRBD1 agrees at 7 bases. Germline lookup yields CDR1 MNHEY and CDR2 SVGAGI. This CDR3 has 16 residues. V dropped 0 bases and J dropped 2; count of bases not matched to a gene: 4. This CDR3 is CASSYSGGITGNTIYF. In DNA, the CDR3 is TGTGCCAGCAGTTACTCAGGGGGCATCACTGGAAACACCATATATTTT.

This clonotype was recorded at least ten times. This chain links TRBV14 with TRBJ1-5; D uncertain. Germline assignment: CDR1 SGHDN and CDR2 FVKESK. This CDR3 has 12 residues. V lost 4 bases, J lost 7 bases, and 8 bases lay in between. This chain's CDR3 is CASSLVGQPQHF. The CDR3 DNA reads as TGTGCCAGCAGCCTAGTAGGACAGCCCCAGCATTTT.

This clonotype was detected ten times or more. J is TRBJ2-3 and V is TRBV20-1; 7 positions agree with TRBD2. This CDR3 has 15 residues. Germline V gene sequence: CDR1 DFQATT, CDR2 SNEGSKA (reference sequence). Germline trimming cut 5 bases from V and 0 bases from J; bases unmatched to any gene: 8. The CDR3 nucleotides are TGCAGTGCTCTTAGCCGGCGGGAGAGCACAGATACGCAGTATTTT. It is translated as CSALSRRESTDTQYF.

There are many counts of this clonotype. The chain is built from TRBV27 and TRBJ2-3; 7 nucleotides align to TRBD2. From germline, CDR1 is MNHEY and CDR2 SMNVEV (reference sequence). V lost 1 base and J lost 3; bases outside the gene matches: 4. The CDR3 extends over 15 amino acids. The chain's CDR3 is CASSLWRETTDTQYF. The CDR3 region has the DNA TGTGCCAGCAGTTTATGGCGGGAGACGACAGATACGCAGTATTTT.

This clonotype was detected ten times or more. The chain joins TRBV3-1 to TRBJ2-2; D is uncertain. CDR1 is LGHDT and CDR2 is YNNKEL in the germline V gene (reference sequence). V lost 3 bases and J lost 0, with 8 bases in between. CDR3 length: 15 amino acids. The CDR3 DNA sequence: TGTGCCAGCAGCCATGGCACAACGAACACCGGGGAGCTGTTTTTT. Translation gives CASSHGTTNTGELFF. The full variable domain, rest sourced from reference TRBV3-1 and TRBJ2-2, is DTAVSQTPKYLVTQMGNDKSIKCEQNLGHDTMYWYKQDSKKFLKIMFSYNNKELIINETVPNRFSPKSPDKAHLNLHINSLELGDSAVYFCASSHGTTNTGELFFGEGSRLTVL.

The V and J genes are TRBV30 and TRBJ2-2, with unresolved D. Trimming stripped 3 bases from V and 0 bases from J, with 5 bases between. The CDR3 consists of 13 residues. CDR1 and CDR2 (germline): GTSNPN, SVGIG (reference sequence). CDR3 sequence reads: CAWRSANTGELFF. The CDR3 nucleotides read TGTGCCTGGAGGAGTGCGAACACCGGGGAGCTGTTTTTT.